A selection of T cell receptor beta chains follows, all from one sample in a study of shared clonotypes between healthy human individuals. Only in-frame clones appear in the TCRdb table, and some are missing; sequencing was by immunoSEQ multiplex PCR. The sample shows approximately 740,000 clones, about 74% of them seen only once. Sample: memory CD4+ T cells sorted from blood. The receptors originated from a woman aged 25-40 years in good health. Each CDR3 is given with its conserved first and last residue. D genes are given only for firm matches. Some rows mark clone size as missing; the rest say once, few, many or name a class of expanded clone.

CDR3 DNA	CDR3 protein	D gene	J gene	clone size	V gene	CDR3 length
TGTGCCAGCAGCTTGGTAGTTCTGAGCAATCAGCCCCAGCATTTT	CASSLVVLSNQPQHF	.	TRBJ1-5	.	TRBV5-5	15
TGTGCCAGCAGTTACTCGGGACTCTATAATTCACCCCTCCACTTT	CASSYSGLYNSPLHF	.	TRBJ1-6	.	TRBV6-5	15
TGTGCCAGCAGCCGGGTAGGGTACACTGAAGCTTTCTTT	CASSRVGYTEAFF	.	TRBJ1-1	.	TRBV6-5	13
TGTGCCAGCAGTGCTGCGGGAGGGTCAGATACGCAGTATTTT	CASSAAGGSDTQYF	TRBD2	TRBJ2-3	.	TRBV6-1	14
TGCGCCAGCAGCCGACAGGGTAACAGCCAAGAGACCCAGTACTTC	CASSRQGNSQETQYF	TRBD1	TRBJ2-5	.	TRBV4-1	15
TGTGCCTGGAAAAGGGTTGGGGCCGGGGAGCTGTTTTTT	CAWKRVGAGELFF	.	TRBJ2-2	.	TRBV30	13
TGTGCCAGCAGCTCGGGGGTGAATCAGCCCCAGCATTTT	CASSSGVNQPQHF	.	TRBJ1-5	.	TRBV11-2	13
TGTGCCACCAGCAGAGACCGCGACGGTGGAAACATTCAGTACTTC	CATSRDRDGGNIQYF	.	TRBJ2-4	.	TRBV15	15
TGTGCCAGCTCCCCAGGGTGGGCCACAGATACGCAGTATTTT	CASSPGWATDTQYF	.	TRBJ2-3	.	TRBV18	14
TGTGCCTGGAGCCCCAAAAGTTTGGGAGCCTCTGGAAACACCATATATTTT	CAWSPKSLGASGNTIYF	.	TRBJ1-3	.	TRBV30	17
TGTGCCAGCAGCTTGGCCGTTAGCGGCAGAGTCTACCCCGAGCAGTACTTC	CASSLAVSGRVYPEQYF	.	TRBJ2-7	.	TRBV5-5	17
TGTGCCATCAGTGAGTTTAGGGGCGAGCAGTACTTC	CAISEFRGEQYF	.	TRBJ2-7	once	TRBV10-3	12
TGTGCCCGAGGGGGTACCCGGGACTCTCTCCGGAACACCGGGGAGCTGTTTTTT	CARGGTRDSLRNTGELFF	.	TRBJ2-2	.	TRBV30	18
TGTGCCAGCAGCCCTCGGACACGGGGTGACACTGAAGCTTTCTTT	CASSPRTRGDTEAFF	.	TRBJ1-1	.	TRBV7-2	15
TGTGCCAGCCATCGAAGCGGGAGTTCACGGGAGCAGTACTTC	CASHRSGSSREQYF	TRBD2	TRBJ2-7	.	TRBV27	14
TGTGCCAGCAGCCCGCATGGTAGCGGGACTTACGAGCAGTACTTC	CASSPHGSGTYEQYF	TRBD2	TRBJ2-7	.	TRBV7-2	15
TGCAGCGTAGTCGGCCCTGGCTACACCTTC	CSVVGPGYTF	.	TRBJ1-2	.	TRBV29-1	10
TGTGCCAGCGGACTAGCGGGAGCCCAAGAGACCCAGTACTTC	CASGLAGAQETQYF	TRBD2	TRBJ2-5	.	TRBV25-1	14
TGTGCCAGCAGCCCCTATTTGACACAGCCGGGGGGACACACCATATATTTT	CASSPYLTQPGGHTIYF	.	TRBJ1-3	.	TRBV7-2	17
TGCAGCGTTGAAGTTGCCAGGGTGGACACTGAAGCTTTCTTT	CSVEVARVDTEAFF	.	TRBJ1-1	.	TRBV29-1	14
TGCGCCAGCAGCCCACTGGGACTAGCAGCTCAAGAGACCCAGTACTTC	CASSPLGLAAQETQYF	TRBD2	TRBJ2-5	once	TRBV5-1	16
TGCGCCAGCAGCTTCTCGACGACAACTAATGAAAAACTGTTTTTT	CASSFSTTTNEKLFF	.	TRBJ1-4	.	TRBV5-1	15
TGTGCCAGCAGTGGGACGGGGCCCCGGGATCAGCCCCAGCATTTT	CASSGTGPRDQPQHF	.	TRBJ1-5	.	TRBV28	15
TGTGCCAGCAGTGAAGCGGGGAGCGGGACAGATACGCAGTATTTT	CASSEAGSGTDTQYF	.	TRBJ2-3	.	TRBV6-1	15
TGTGCCAGCAGCCAAGATCCAGGGTTAAGCTCCACTGAAGCTTTCTTT	CASSQDPGLSSTEAFF	.	TRBJ1-1	.	TRBV4-2	16
TGTGCCTGGAGCCGTAGCGGGAGGACCTACGAGCAGTACTTC	CAWSRSGRTYEQYF	TRBD2	TRBJ2-7	.	TRBV30	14
TGTGCCAGCAGCATGACCGAGTCCGGGGAGCTGTTTTTT	CASSMTESGELFF	.	TRBJ2-2	.	TRBV11-3	13
TGTGCCAGCAGTGGACAGGGAACCCAGCCCCAGCATTTT	CASSGQGTQPQHF	TRBD1	TRBJ1-5	many	TRBV6-1	13
TGTGCCAGCAGTTTATCGATCGTTGAGGCAGGTGACTCAGCTAACTATGGCTACACCTTC	CASSLSIVEAGDSANYGYTF	.	TRBJ1-2	.	TRBV27	20
TGCGCCAGCAGCCAAGGGTACAGGGGGACCTATGGCTACACCTTC	CASSQGYRGTYGYTF	TRBD1	TRBJ1-2	.	TRBV4-1	15
TGTGCCAGTAGTATTCGGTCCGGACCCATTGAGACCCAGTACTTC	CASSIRSGPIETQYF	.	TRBJ2-5	.	TRBV19	15
TGTGCCAGCAGTACCGGACATCCCACTGAAGCTTTCTTT	CASSTGHPTEAFF	.	TRBJ1-1	once	TRBV6-6	13
TGTGCCAGCAGCCCTCCGGGACGAGAGAAAGAGACCCAGTACTTC	CASSPPGREKETQYF	.	TRBJ2-5	.	TRBV4-2	15
TGTGCCAGCAGTTTATCGATCCGACCGACTAGCCCGGAGACCCAGTACTTC	CASSLSIRPTSPETQYF	TRBD2	TRBJ2-5	.	TRBV27	17
TGTGCCAGCTCTTCGGGACTAGCGATTCAAGAGACCCAGTACTTC	CASSSGLAIQETQYF	TRBD2	TRBJ2-5	.	TRBV18	15
TGTGCCACCAGCAGAGATGAGGGCAGCAGCACAGATACGCAGTATTTT	CATSRDEGSSTDTQYF	.	TRBJ2-3	once	TRBV15	16
TGTGCCAGCAGTCTTCCGGGACAGGGAATCTACGAGCAGTACTTC	CASSLPGQGIYEQYF	TRBD1	TRBJ2-7	.	TRBV28	15
TGCGCCAGCAGAAGCATAGCGGGGACGGGTGAGCAGTTCTTC	CASRSIAGTGEQFF	TRBD2	TRBJ2-1	.	TRBV5-1	14
TGTGCCAGCAGCTCCGGGACACAGTATGGCTACACCTTC	CASSSGTQYGYTF	.	TRBJ1-2	.	TRBV11-2	13
TGTGCCTGGAGCCCTAGCGGGAGTTGGGGTGAGCAGTTCTTC	CAWSPSGSWGEQFF	TRBD2	TRBJ2-1	.	TRBV30	14
TGCGCCAGCAGCCAGACACACTCAGTCTTCCCTAGTGGCTACACCTTC	CASSQTHSVFPSGYTF	.	TRBJ1-2	once	TRBV4-1	16
TGTGCCAGCAGTTTCCGGACAGGGGTCACAGATACGCAGTATTTT	CASSFRTGVTDTQYF	TRBD1	TRBJ2-3	.	TRBV28	15
TGTGCCAGCAGCTCCAGGCGGGGGACAGGGTTTGGAGGGGCCAACGTCCTGACTTTC	CASSSRRGTGFGGANVLTF	TRBD1	TRBJ2-6	once	TRBV13	19